This T cell receptor beta chain appears in the sequencing data of a study of blood T cell repertoires in COVID-19. As for the study in general: Researchers got acute and convalescent COVID-19 samples from the United States, Italy and Spain. PBMCs, B-cell-depleted T cells, or T cells provided the cDNA or gDNA that made up the material.

One Seattle source followed patients from active infection through their disease course. Deletions cut 7 bases from V and 3 bases from J, with 16 bases between. The CDR3 extends over 16 amino acids. The germline gives CDR1 SGHAT, CDR2 FQNNGV. Per the study methods: Amplification of reference gene primers provided the estimated nucleated cell counts. Only in-frame clones appear in the TCRdb table, and some are missing; sequencing was by immunoSEQ multiplex PCR. Clone size and the V and J calls come from that table; the DNA yielded D and trimming. The sample shows about 270,000 clones, approximately 87% of them seen only once.

The TCR originated in a woman between 25 and 40 years old with COVID-19, enrolled during active disease. The chain links TRBV11-2 to TRBJ2-6, with D perhaps TRBD2 (6 bases). Sequencing was done on a sample of peripheral blood. The CDR3 bases are TGTGCCAGCAACAATAATAGGGGACTTGGGGCCAACGTCCTGACTTTC. Translated, it gives CASNNNRGLGANVLTF. Full variable domain (outside the CDR3, taken from reference TRBV11-2 and TRBJ2-6): EAGVAQSPRYKIIEKRQSVAFWCNPISGHATLYWYQQILGQGPKLLIQFQNNGVVDDSQLPKDRFSAERLKGVDSTLKIQPAKLEDSAVYLCASNNNRGLGANVLTFGAGSRLTVL.